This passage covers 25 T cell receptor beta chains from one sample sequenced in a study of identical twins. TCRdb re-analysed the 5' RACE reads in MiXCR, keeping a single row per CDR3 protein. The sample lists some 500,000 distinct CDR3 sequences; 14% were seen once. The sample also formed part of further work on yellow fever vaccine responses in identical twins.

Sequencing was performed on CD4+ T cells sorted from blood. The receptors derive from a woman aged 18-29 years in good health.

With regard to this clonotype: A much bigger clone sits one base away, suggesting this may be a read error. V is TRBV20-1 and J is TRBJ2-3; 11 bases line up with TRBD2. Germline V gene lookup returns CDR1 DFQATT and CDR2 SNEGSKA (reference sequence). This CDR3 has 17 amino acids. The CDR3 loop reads CCARDRVAGGFTDTQYF. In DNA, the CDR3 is TGCTGTGCTAGAGATCGGGTAGCGGGGGGGTTCACAGATACGCAGTATTTT.

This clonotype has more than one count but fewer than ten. The DNA for the CDR3 is TGTGCCAGCAACCCTCCCTCGATAGGGACAGCTCCTAGGTGGGGGGAGCTGTTTTTT. Translation gives CASNPPSIGTAPRWGELFF. This chain joins TRBV11-2 and TRBJ2-2; the match to TRBD1 covers 7 bases. Germline CDR1 and CDR2: SGHAT and FQNNGV. The CDR3 length is 19 residues. Trimming at V came to 7 bases and at J to 8 bases, leaving 25 bases not matched to a gene.

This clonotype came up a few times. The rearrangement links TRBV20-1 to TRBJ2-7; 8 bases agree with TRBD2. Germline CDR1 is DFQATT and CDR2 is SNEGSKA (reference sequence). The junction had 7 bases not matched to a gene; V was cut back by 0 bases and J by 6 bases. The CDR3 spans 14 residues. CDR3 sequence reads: CSARDTGGPGEQYF. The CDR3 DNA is TGCAGTGCTAGAGACACGGGGGGGCCAGGCGAGCAGTACTTC.

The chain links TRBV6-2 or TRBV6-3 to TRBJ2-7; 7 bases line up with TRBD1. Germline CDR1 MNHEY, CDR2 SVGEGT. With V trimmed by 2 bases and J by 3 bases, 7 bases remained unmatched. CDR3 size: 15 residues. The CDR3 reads CASSYLVGQYYEQYF. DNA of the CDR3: TGTGCCAGCAGTTACCTGGTGGGACAGTACTACGAGCAGTACTTC.

The CDR3 DNA reads TGTGCCATCAGGGGACACCTAGCGGGGGGAGCCGGGGAGCTGTTTTTT. Protein sequence: CAIRGHLAGGAGELFF. V and J are TRBV10-3 and TRBJ2-2, with TRBD2 matching 11 bases. CDR3 size: 16 residues. The V gene end was trimmed by 6 bases and the J gene end by 6 bases; junction bases not matched to a gene: 9. Germline CDR1 and CDR2: ENHRY and SYGVKD.

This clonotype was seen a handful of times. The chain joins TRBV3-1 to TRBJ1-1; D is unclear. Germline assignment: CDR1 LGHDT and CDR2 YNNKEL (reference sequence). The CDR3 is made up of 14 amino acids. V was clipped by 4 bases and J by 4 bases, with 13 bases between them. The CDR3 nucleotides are TGTGCCAGCAGCCCTCTCGACGCAGTCACTGAAGCTTTCTTT. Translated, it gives CASSPLDAVTEAFF.

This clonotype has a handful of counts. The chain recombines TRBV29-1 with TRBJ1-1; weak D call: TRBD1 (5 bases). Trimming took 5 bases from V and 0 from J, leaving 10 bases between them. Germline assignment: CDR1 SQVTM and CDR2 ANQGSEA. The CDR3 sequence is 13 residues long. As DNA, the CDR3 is TGCAGCGTTCTCCGACAGATGAACACTGAAGCTTTCTTT. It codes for CSVLRQMNTEAFF.

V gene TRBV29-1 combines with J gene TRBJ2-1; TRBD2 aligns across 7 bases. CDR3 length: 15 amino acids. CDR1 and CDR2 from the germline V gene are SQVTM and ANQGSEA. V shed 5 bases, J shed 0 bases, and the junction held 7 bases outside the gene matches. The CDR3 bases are TGCAGCGTTCGATCGGGGGGAAGCTCCTACAATGAGCAGTTCTTC. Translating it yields CSVRSGGSSYNEQFF.

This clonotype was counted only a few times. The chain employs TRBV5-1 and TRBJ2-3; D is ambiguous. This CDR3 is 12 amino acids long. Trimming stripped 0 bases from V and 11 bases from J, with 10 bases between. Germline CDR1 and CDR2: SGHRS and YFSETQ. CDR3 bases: TGCGCCAGCAGCTTGGCCCCTACGGAGCAGTATTTT. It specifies CASSLAPTEQYF.

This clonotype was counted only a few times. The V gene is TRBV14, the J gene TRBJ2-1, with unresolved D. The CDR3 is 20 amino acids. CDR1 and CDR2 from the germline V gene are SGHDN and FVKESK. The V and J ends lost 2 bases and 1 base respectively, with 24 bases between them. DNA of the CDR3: TGTGCCAGCAGCCAAATCAACCCCCTTTCCCGCACGTGGTCCTACAATGAGCAGTTCTTC. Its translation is CASSQINPLSRTWSYNEQFF.

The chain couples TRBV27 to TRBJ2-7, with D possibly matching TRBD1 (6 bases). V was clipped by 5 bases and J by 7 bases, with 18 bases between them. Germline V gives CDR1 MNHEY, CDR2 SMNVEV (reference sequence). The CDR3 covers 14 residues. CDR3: CASSPQNRVGEQYF. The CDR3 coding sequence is TGTGCCAGCAGTCCTCAAAACAGGGTAGGGGAGCAGTACTTC.

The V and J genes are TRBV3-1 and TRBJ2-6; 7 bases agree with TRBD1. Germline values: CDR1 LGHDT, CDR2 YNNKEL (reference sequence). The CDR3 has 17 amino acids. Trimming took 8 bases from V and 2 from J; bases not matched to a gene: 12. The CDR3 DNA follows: TGTGCCAGCGCCCCGGGACAGTCTCATGCTGGGGCCAACGTCCTGACTTTC. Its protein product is CASAPGQSHAGANVLTF.

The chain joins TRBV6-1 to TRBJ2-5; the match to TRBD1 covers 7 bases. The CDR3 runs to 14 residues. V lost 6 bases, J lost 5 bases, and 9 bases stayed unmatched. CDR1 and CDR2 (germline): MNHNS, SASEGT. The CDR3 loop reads CASRDDRVSETQYF. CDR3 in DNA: TGTGCCAGCAGGGACGACAGGGTGTCTGAGACCCAGTACTTC.

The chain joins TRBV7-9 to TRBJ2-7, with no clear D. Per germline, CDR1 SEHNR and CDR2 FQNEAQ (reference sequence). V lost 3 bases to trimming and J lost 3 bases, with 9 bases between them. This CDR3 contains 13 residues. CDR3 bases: TGTGCCAGCAGCTTTGGTAGCCTCTACGAGCAGTACTTC. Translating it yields CASSFGSLYEQYF.

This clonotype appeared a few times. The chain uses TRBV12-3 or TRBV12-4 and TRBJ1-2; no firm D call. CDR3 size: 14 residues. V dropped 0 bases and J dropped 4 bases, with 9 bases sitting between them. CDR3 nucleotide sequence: TGTGCCAGCAGTTTAGCGGCCCACGGCTATGGCTACACCTTC. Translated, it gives CASSLAAHGYGYTF.

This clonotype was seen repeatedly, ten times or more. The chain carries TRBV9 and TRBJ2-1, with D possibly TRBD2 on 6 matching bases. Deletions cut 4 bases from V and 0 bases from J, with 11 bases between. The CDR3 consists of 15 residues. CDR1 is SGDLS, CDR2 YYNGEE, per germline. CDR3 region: CASSLGLLSYNEQFF. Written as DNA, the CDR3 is TGTGCCAGCAGCCTGGGACTCCTCTCCTACAATGAGCAGTTCTTC.

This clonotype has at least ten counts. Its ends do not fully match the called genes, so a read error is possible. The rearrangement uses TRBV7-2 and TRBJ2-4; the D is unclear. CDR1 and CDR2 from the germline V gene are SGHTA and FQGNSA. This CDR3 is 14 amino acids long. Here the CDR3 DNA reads TGCGCCAGCAGCTTGGAAGGGGCCAAAAACATTCAGTACTTC. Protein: CASSLEGAKNIQYF.

CDR3 region: CASSERTALYNEQFF. The CDR3 DNA is TGTGCCAGCAGCGAAAGGACAGCACTATACAATGAGCAGTTCTTC. The chain joins TRBV7-8 to TRBJ2-1; TRBD1 is a possible D gene (6 bases). Per germline, CDR1 SGHVS and CDR2 FQNEAQ. CDR3 length: 15 amino acids. V was pared by 5 bases and J by 4 bases, with 15 bases between.

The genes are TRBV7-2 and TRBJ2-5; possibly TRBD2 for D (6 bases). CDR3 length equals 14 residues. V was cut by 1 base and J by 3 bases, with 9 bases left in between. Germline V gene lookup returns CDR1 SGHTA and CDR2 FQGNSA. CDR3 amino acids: CASSLERLEETQYF. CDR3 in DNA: TGTGCCAGCAGCTTAGAGCGACTAGAAGAGACCCAGTACTTC.

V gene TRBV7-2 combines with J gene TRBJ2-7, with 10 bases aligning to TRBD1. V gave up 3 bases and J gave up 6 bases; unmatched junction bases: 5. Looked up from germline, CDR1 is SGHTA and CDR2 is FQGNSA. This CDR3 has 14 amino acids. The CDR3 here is CASSLGQGSSEQYF. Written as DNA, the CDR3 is TGTGCCAGCAGCTTGGGACAGGGGTCAAGCGAGCAGTACTTC.

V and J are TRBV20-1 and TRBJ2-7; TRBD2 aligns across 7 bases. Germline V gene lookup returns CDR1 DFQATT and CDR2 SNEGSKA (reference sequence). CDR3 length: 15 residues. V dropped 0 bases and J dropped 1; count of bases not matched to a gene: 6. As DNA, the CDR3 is TGCAGTGCTAGAGACGGTGGGGGGGTTTCCTACGAGCAGTACTTC. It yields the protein CSARDGGGVSYEQYF.

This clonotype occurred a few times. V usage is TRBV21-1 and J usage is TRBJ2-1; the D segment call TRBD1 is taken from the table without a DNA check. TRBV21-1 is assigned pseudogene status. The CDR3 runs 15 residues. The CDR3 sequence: CASSNLSQGADEQFF. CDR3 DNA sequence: TGTGCCAGCAGCAACTTATCACAGGGGGCCGATGAGCAGTTCTTC.

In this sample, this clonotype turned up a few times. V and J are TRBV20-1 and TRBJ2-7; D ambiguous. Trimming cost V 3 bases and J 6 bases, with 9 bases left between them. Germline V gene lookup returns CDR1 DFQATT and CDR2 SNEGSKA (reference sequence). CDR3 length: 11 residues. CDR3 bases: TGCAGTGCTAGTTACGTACCCGAGCAGTACTTC. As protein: CSASYVPEQYF.

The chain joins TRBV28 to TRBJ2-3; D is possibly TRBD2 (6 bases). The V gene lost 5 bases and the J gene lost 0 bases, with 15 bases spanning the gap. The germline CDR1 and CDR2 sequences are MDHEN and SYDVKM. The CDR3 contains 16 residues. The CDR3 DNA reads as TGTGCCAGCAGTCTGCTTATCGGGAGTAGCACAGATACGCAGTATTTT. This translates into CASSLLIGSSTDTQYF.

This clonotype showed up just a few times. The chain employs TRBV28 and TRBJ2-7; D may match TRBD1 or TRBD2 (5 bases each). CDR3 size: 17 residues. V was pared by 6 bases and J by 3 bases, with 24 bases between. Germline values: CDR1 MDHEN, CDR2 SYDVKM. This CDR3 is CASSFRDLRLSSYEQYF. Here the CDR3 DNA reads TGTGCCAGCAGCTTCCGGGACCTACGTTTAAGTAGCTACGAGCAGTACTTC.